The 30 T cell receptor beta chains presented below share a single source sample, sequenced in a study of OX40 agonist ivuxolimab in advanced cancers. TCRdb's table, derived via immunoSEQ multiplex PCR, lists solely in-frame clones and lacks some. Of about 50,000 clones in the sample, approximately 80% were seen once. The sequences come from CD4+ or CD8+ T cells sorted from blood, collected in a trial of the OX40 agonist ivuxolimab. The receptor source for this set is an adult with an advanced solid tumor such as melanoma, head and neck, liver or kidney cancer.

This clone is a singleton in its sample. This chain joins TRBV2 and TRBJ1-5; D possibly corresponds to TRBD1 (6 bases). The CDR3 loop spans 15 amino acids. The ends were cut back, 6 bases at V and 0 bases at J, with 12 bases in the middle. The germline V gene has CDR1 SNHLY and CDR2 FYNNEI. Here the CDR3 DNA reads TGTGCCAGCAGCGGGGGGGCCGATAGCAATCAGCCCCAGCATTTT. Translation: CASSGGADSNQPQHF.

The rearrangement links TRBV12-5 to TRBJ2-1, with 7 bases fitting TRBD1. Losses at the gene ends were 0 bases for V and 0 bases for J; bases not matched to a gene: 2. Germline V gene lookup returns CDR1 LGHNT and CDR2 FRNRAP. The length of the CDR3 is 16 residues. The CDR3 loop is CASGLVRQGSYNEQFF. DNA of the CDR3: TGTGCTAGTGGTTTGGTTCGACAGGGCTCCTACAATGAGCAGTTCTTC.

The chain carries TRBV4-3 and TRBJ2-3, with TRBD2 matching 9 bases. The CDR3 loop spans 19 amino acids. Germline values: CDR1 LGHNA, CDR2 YSLEER. J lost 0 bases, V lost 0 bases, and 10 bases had no gene match. The CDR3 nucleotides are TGCGCCAGCAGCCAAGATACCCTCGGTCTAGCGGGGAGCACAGATACGCAGTATTTT. This encodes CASSQDTLGLAGSTDTQYF.

This chain joins TRBV6-1 and TRBJ1-2, with 7 bases aligning to TRBD1. Germline V gene data show CDR1 as MNHNS and CDR2 as SASEGT. CDR3 length: 14 residues. J gave up 7 bases and V 5 bases, and 10 bases lay outside the gene matches. CDR3 amino acids: CASSPMGGGFGYTF. The CDR3 DNA follows: TGTGCCAGCAGTCCCATGGGAGGGGGCTTTGGCTACACCTTC.

The rearrangement joins TRBV11-2 to TRBJ2-1, with TRBD2 identical over 7 bases. Germline V gene data show CDR1 as SGHAT and CDR2 as FQNNGV. The CDR3 is made up of 13 amino acids. V lost 5 bases, J lost 7 bases, and 5 bases stayed unmatched. The CDR3 DNA sequence: TGTGCCAGCAGCCGGGACTACCCAAATGAGCAGTTCTTC. Its translation: CASSRDYPNEQFF.

The chain uses TRBV5-4 and TRBJ2-7; D not certain. The CDR3 loop spans 17 amino acids. Germline V gives CDR1 SGHNT, CDR2 YYREEE (reference sequence). V lost 0 bases and J 4 bases, leaving 20 bases between the germline ends. The CDR3 nucleotides read TGTGCCAGCAGCTTGGAGTCCTTCGGCACGCCGGCTTACGAGCAGTACTTC. Amino acid sequence: CASSLESFGTPAYEQYF.

V gene TRBV5-4 combines with J gene TRBJ2-7, with D perhaps TRBD1 (6 bases). The V gene lost 4 bases and the J gene lost 1 base, with 15 bases spanning the gap. The germline gives CDR1 SGHNT, CDR2 YYREEE (reference sequence). The CDR3 length is 15 residues. CDR3: CASSPSGQPSYEQYF. Here the CDR3 DNA reads TGTGCCAGCAGCCCCTCTGGACAGCCTTCCTACGAGCAGTACTTC.

This clone was picked up a small number of times. The V call is TRBV2, the J call TRBJ1-2; no firm D call. V lost 8 bases and J 3 bases, leaving 10 bases between the germline ends. Germline V lookup: CDR1 SNHLY, CDR2 FYNNEI. This CDR3 region has 12 residues. The CDR3 reads CASGVYDYGYTF. The CDR3 DNA follows: TGTGCCAGCGGGGTTTACGACTATGGCTACACCTTC.

The chain employs TRBV29-1 and TRBJ2-1, with a tentative D call TRBD2 (6 bases). This CDR3 is 13 amino acids long. V was clipped by 4 bases and J by 5 bases, with 12 bases between them. CDR1 SQVTM and CDR2 ANQGSEA come from the germline V gene. The CDR3 coding sequence is TGCAGCGTTGTAGCGGACACGAACAATGAGCAGTTCTTC. Protein: CSVVADTNNEQFF.

This clone was seen more than once but under ten times. The chain employs TRBV6-6 and TRBJ1-2, with a possible D match to TRBD1 (6 bases). This CDR3 has 15 amino acids. Germline V gene sequence: CDR1 MNHNY, CDR2 SVGAGI (reference sequence). Trimming stripped 0 bases from V and 5 bases from J, with 13 bases between. The CDR3 protein is CASSYSMGRGYGYTF. CDR3 coding DNA: TGTGCCAGCAGTTACTCGATGGGCAGGGGTTATGGCTACACCTTC.

This chain uses TRBV5-6 with TRBJ2-2; a weak D match, TRBD1 (6 bases). V lost 3 bases and J 1 base, leaving 7 bases between the germline ends. This CDR3 comprises 14 residues. Per the germline V gene, CDR1 is SGHDT and CDR2 is YYEEEE. The CDR3 loop reads CASSWGQNTGELFF. The CDR3 DNA reads TGTGCCAGCAGCTGGGGACAGAACACCGGGGAGCTGTTTTTT.

The chain has TRBV2 and TRBJ2-5; the D is unclear. This CDR3 region has 12 residues. Germline V gives CDR1 SNHLY, CDR2 FYNNEI. V shed 7 bases and J shed 4 bases, with 10 bases lying between them. CDR3 in amino acids: CASKVAAETQYF. DNA for the CDR3: TGTGCCAGCAAAGTGGCAGCAGAGACCCAGTACTTC.

This chain uses TRBV7-2 with TRBJ2-1; D remains ambiguous. The ends were cut back, 5 bases at V and 6 bases at J, with 17 bases in the middle. The CDR3 consists of 15 residues. Germline CDR1 SGHTA, CDR2 FQGNSA. The CDR3 protein is CASSPFAQWRNEQFF. For the CDR3, the DNA is TGTGCCAGCAGCCCATTTGCTCAGTGGCGCAATGAGCAGTTCTTC. Variable domain in full (rest from reference TRBV7-2 and TRBJ2-1): GAGVSQSPSNKVTEKGKDVELRCDPISGHTALYWYRQSLGQGLEFLIYFQGNSAPDKSGLPSDRFSAERTGGSVSTLTIQRTQQEDSAVYLCASSPFAQWRNEQFFGPGTRLTVL.

The chain has TRBV7-2 and TRBJ2-1; D is unresolved. V lost 0 bases to trimming and J lost 7 bases, with 10 bases between them. There are 14 residues in the CDR3. From germline, CDR1 is SGHTA and CDR2 FQGNSA. For the CDR3, the DNA is TGTGCCAGCAGCTTAGCGCAGGAGACGAATGAGCAGTTCTTC. Translated, it gives CASSLAQETNEQFF.

J is TRBJ1-3 and V is TRBV18; 7 nucleotides match TRBD1. The CDR3 loop spans 15 amino acids. Germline assignment: CDR1 KGHSH and CDR2 LQKENI. Unmatched junction bases numbered 3, after V lost 0 bases and J lost 4 bases. The CDR3 DNA is TGTGCCAGCTCACCACCGGCACAGGGGGGAAACACCATATATTTT. Encoded protein: CASSPPAQGGNTIYF.

The chain joins TRBV29-1 to TRBJ2-5, with 7 bases identical to TRBD2. The junction had 13 bases not matched to a gene; V was cut back by 8 bases and J by 1 base. Germline values: CDR1 SQVTM, CDR2 ANQGSEA. The CDR3 contains 15 residues. The CDR3 reads CSTRGSGAPQETQYF. The CDR3 DNA reads TGCAGCACCAGAGGGAGCGGGGCACCCCAAGAGACCCAGTACTTC.

V gene TRBV6-5 combines with J gene TRBJ2-7; D remains unclear. Germline V CDR1 and CDR2: MNHEY, SVGAGI. The CDR3 consists of 12 residues. Trimming left V 2 bases short and J 5 bases short, with 7 bases between. CDR3 DNA: TGTGCCAGCAGTTACGAAGGCAACGAGCAGTACTTC. Translated, it gives CASSYEGNEQYF.

The CDR3 sequence is CAIGGADTQYF. The CDR3 bases are TGTGCCATCGGGGGGGCAGATACGCAGTATTTT. The chain has TRBV10-3 and TRBJ2-3; 7 nucleotides match TRBD2. CDR3 length: 11 residues. V was clipped by 8 bases and J by 4 bases; unmatched bases: 0. Per germline, CDR1 ENHRY and CDR2 SYGVKD.

The rearrangement uses TRBV2 and TRBJ1-1, with 7 positions matching TRBD1. Trimming cost V 4 bases and J 5 bases; bases outside gene matches: 7. CDR3 length: 14 residues. Germline V gene data show CDR1 as SNHLY and CDR2 as FYNNEI. The CDR3 DNA reads as TGTGCCAGCAGTGGCCAGGGGGAAGGAACTGAAGCTTTCTTT. Translating gives CASSGQGEGTEAFF.

The chain is built from TRBV5-8 and TRBJ2-7; TRBD1 is a possible D gene (5 bases). This CDR3 spans 13 amino acids. CDR1 is SGHTS and CDR2 is YDEGEE in the germline V gene. The ends were cut back, 5 bases at V and 2 bases at J, with 11 bases in the middle. CDR3 protein: CASSPDSPYEQYF. In DNA form, the CDR3 reads TGTGCCAGCAGTCCAGACAGTCCCTACGAGCAGTACTTC.

The chain combines TRBV18 with TRBJ2-7; 8 bases fit TRBD1. This CDR3 is 14 amino acids long. J lost 5 bases, V lost 6 bases, and 9 bases had no gene match. In germline, CDR1 is KGHSH, CDR2 LQKENI. CDR3 residues: CASSGAGGLNEQYF. DNA of the CDR3: TGTGCCAGCTCGGGGGCAGGGGGCCTTAACGAGCAGTACTTC.

The gene calls are TRBV6-5 and TRBJ1-6, with D perhaps matching TRBD1 (6 bases). Trimming shortened V by 0 bases and J by 9 bases, and 15 bases separated the two germline ends. CDR1 and CDR2 from the germline V gene are MNHEY and SVGAGI. The CDR3 is 16 amino acids. CDR3 in DNA: TGTGCCAGCAGTTACTCCAGGGGAAGGGGGGGTTCACCCCTCCACTTT. Its protein is CASSYSRGRGGSPLHF.

This clone is termed medium-sized. This chain connects TRBV6-5 to TRBJ2-5; D remains ambiguous. Trimming took off 2 bases at V and 5 bases at J, with 12 bases between the two ends. The CDR3 extends over 14 amino acids. Germline V gives CDR1 MNHEY, CDR2 SVGAGI. In DNA, the CDR3 is TGTGCCAGCAGTTACGATAGGGTGAGGGAGACCCAGTACTTC. Residues: CASSYDRVRETQYF.

V is TRBV16 and J is TRBJ1-6, with D unclear. This CDR3 is 17 amino acids long. Trimming removed 1 base at V and 0 bases at J, with 10 bases between. Germline V CDR1 and CDR2: KGHSY, FQNENV. This chain's CDR3 is CASSQYSGDSYNSPLHF. The CDR3 DNA sequence: TGTGCCAGCAGCCAATATTCTGGGGACTCCTATAATTCACCCCTCCACTTT.

The chain has TRBV6-5 and TRBJ2-3; perhaps D is TRBD1 or TRBD2 (5 bases each). Germline V CDR1 and CDR2: MNHEY, SVGAGI. This CDR3 comprises 15 residues. V dropped 0 bases and J dropped 2 bases, with 9 bases sitting between them. CDR3 coding DNA: TGTGCCAGCAGTTACTCGAGGGGCTCCACAGATACGCAGTATTTT. As protein: CASSYSRGSTDTQYF.

The chain is built from TRBV11-3 and TRBJ2-7; possibly TRBD1 for D (5 bases). Germline lookup yields CDR1 SGHNT and CDR2 YENEEA. This CDR3 has 13 residues. Trimming removed 2 bases from V and 6 bases from J, with 11 bases in between. The CDR3 bases are TGTGCCAGCAGCTTAAGTCAGGGTAGCGAGCAGTACTTC. Translating it yields CASSLSQGSEQYF.

J is TRBJ1-2 and V is TRBV5-6; D remains unclear. With 1 base removed from V and 2 bases from J, the gap between germline ends came to 6 bases. This CDR3 comprises 13 residues. CDR1 SGHDT and CDR2 YYEEEE come from the germline V gene. CDR3: CASSLWTNYGYTF. DNA for the CDR3: TGTGCCAGCAGCTTGTGGACGAACTATGGCTACACCTTC.

The CDR3 coding sequence is TGTGCCAGCAGTAGTGGGAGGATCGAGACCCAGTACTTC. As protein: CASSSGRIETQYF. The chain employs TRBV6-5 and TRBJ2-5; possibly TRBD2 for D (6 bases). This CDR3 is built from 13 residues. With 5 bases removed from V and 5 bases from J, the gap between germline ends came to 12 bases. The V gene's germline CDR1 is MNHEY and CDR2 SVGAGI.

The CDR3 nucleotides read TGTGCCAGCAGCTTAAAAGGGGCGGGGGCCGGGGGCTACGAGCAGTACTTC. Its protein is CASSLKGAGAGGYEQYF. The J gene is TRBJ2-7, the V gene TRBV7-2; tentative D call: TRBD2 (7 bases). The CDR3 covers 17 residues. Germline CDR1 reads SGHTA; CDR2 reads FQGNSA. The ends were cut back, 2 bases at V and 3 bases at J, with 20 bases in the middle.

The CDR3 nucleotides read TGTGCCAGCAGTCTTTGGACTAGCGGGAGCTACAATGAGCAGTTCTTC. It is translated as CASSLWTSGSYNEQFF. The V call is TRBV27, the J call TRBJ2-1, with 13 bases aligning to TRBD2. V shed 5 bases, J shed 3 bases, and the junction held 4 bases outside the gene matches. The V gene's germline CDR1 is MNHEY and CDR2 SMNVEV (reference sequence). The CDR3 runs to 16 residues.